Below, one TCR beta chain is given with its context. These data come from a study of blood T cell repertoires in COVID-19. CDR1 and CDR2 from the germline V gene are LNHDA and SQIVND (reference sequence). The V segment lost 8 bases and the J segment 1 base; nucleotides outside the gene matches: 16. This CDR3 is built from 17 residues. Using immunoSEQ multiplex PCR, the repertoire was profiled, and TCRdb retains in-frame clones only, with some absent. The sample contains some 220,000 clones, more than 70% of which appear only once. The sequencing sample was made of peripheral blood. This TCR was sampled from a human donor in a cohort sampled during active COVID-19. V is TRBV19 and J is TRBJ1-2; 7 bases are shared with TRBD1. Here the CDR3 DNA reads TGTGCCAGTTGGGCCCTACAGGGGCAGGGGATTAACTATGGCTACACCTTC. Protein: CASWALQGQGINYGYTF.